These T cell receptor beta chains were read from a single sample in a study of blood T cell repertoires in COVID-19. Assay used: immunoSEQ multiplex PCR; TCRdb lists only in-frame clones, some missing. The sample records approximately 300,000 clones, roughly 89% being singletons. Sequencing input: peripheral blood. The receptor set was obtained from a man aged 35-49 years with acute or convalescent COVID-19. The CDR3 runs from the conserved cysteine through the conserved F or W. A D gene is named only where the DNA matches it firmly. The size field is filled for only some rows; it gives once, few, many or a size class.

j_call clone_size d_call v_call cdr3_nt cdr3_aa
TRBJ1-6 - TRBD1 TRBV9 TGTGCCAGCAGCCCTGCAGGGGGTAATTCACCCCTCCACTTT CASSPAGGNSPLHF
TRBJ1-1 - - TRBV5-6 TGTGCCAGCAGGCTAGGACTGGGCAGGACTGAAGCTTTCTTT CASRLGLGRTEAFF
TRBJ2-2 - - TRBV2 TGTGCCAGCACCCTTGAAGGACTCTACACCGGGGAGCTGTTTTTT CASTLEGLYTGELFF
TRBJ2-7 - TRBD2 TRBV4-1 TGCGCCAGCAGCCAAGACGGACTAGCGGGGAGTCGCTCCTACGAGCAGTACTTC CASSQDGLAGSRSYEQYF
TRBJ2-2 - - TRBV29-1 TGCAGCGTTCTCAAAACACAGGAAAAATTGAACACCGGGGAGCTGTTTTTT CSVLKTQEKLNTGELFF
TRBJ2-5 - - TRBV4-2 TGTGCCAGCAGCCAAGAGGGGAGTACACAAGAGACCCAGTACTTC CASSQEGSTQETQYF
TRBJ1-5 - - TRBV6-1 TGTGCTCTCTCGATGTGGGGGGGCGTGGAGCCCCAGCATTTT CALSMWGGVEPQHF
TRBJ2-3 - - TRBV7-2 TGTGCCAGCAGCTTAGATTCAGGCACAGATACGCAGTATTTT CASSLDSGTDTQYF
TRBJ1-6 - - TRBV9 TGTGCCAGCAGCGTAGCCTATTATAATTCACCCCTCCACTTT CASSVAYYNSPLHF
TRBJ2-7 few - TRBV27 TGTGCCAGCAGTCCTTATGCCTTTGGCGGGGGCCGATCCTACGAGCAGTACTTC CASSPYAFGGGRSYEQYF
TRBJ1-2 - - TRBV12-3/TRBV12-4 TGTGCCAGCAGCCCCGGAGGGCTAAAAGGCTACACCTTC CASSPGGLKGYTF
TRBJ1-1 - - TRBV6-5 TGTGCCAGCAGAGACAGTATCCTAACGACTGAAGCTTTCTTT CASRDSILTTEAFF
TRBJ1-4 few - TRBV10-3 TGTGCCATCAGTGAGATACAGGGAGAAAAACTGTTTTTT CAISEIQGEKLFF
TRBJ2-3 - - TRBV5-1 TGCGCCAGCAGCCTTAAGACAGCAGATACGCAGTATTTT CASSLKTADTQYF
TRBJ1-1 - - TRBV29-1 TGCAGCGGCCGAAGGGGGGGAAGGTACACTGAAGCTTTCTTT CSGRRGGRYTEAFF
TRBJ2-2 - TRBD1 TRBV5-6 TGTGCCAGCAGCCTAAAAGACAGGGCCCGAGAGAACACCGGGGAGCTGTTTTTT CASSLKDRARENTGELFF
TRBJ1-3 - - TRBV5-1 TGCGCCAGCAGCTTGGAATCGAGGGCCAGCTCTGGAAACACCATATATTTT CASSLESRASSGNTIYF
TRBJ1-3 - - TRBV5-1 TGCGCCAGCAGCTTGGGGCACAGCTCTGGAAACACCATATATTTT CASSLGHSSGNTIYF
TRBJ1-1 - TRBD1 TRBV12-5 TGTGCTAGTGCTTTGGGGACAGGGAACACTGAAGCTTTCTTT CASALGTGNTEAFF
TRBJ1-6 - - TRBV14 TGTGCCAGCAGCCAAGGGCAGGTTAATTCACCCCTCCACTTT CASSQGQVNSPLHF
TRBJ2-6 - - TRBV6-1 TGTGCCAGCAGTGAAGTTAGTCCCCGAGCCCCTGGGGCCAACGTCCTGACTTTC CASSEVSPRAPGANVLTF
TRBJ2-1 - TRBD1 TRBV19 TGTGCCAGTAGTACCGGGACAGGGAAAGATGAGCAGTTCTTC CASSTGTGKDEQFF
TRBJ2-1 - TRBD1 TRBV12-5 TGTGCTAGTGGTTTGGTAGGGGACAGCGATGAGCAGTTCTTC CASGLVGDSDEQFF
TRBJ2-7 - TRBD2 TRBV28 TGTGCCAGCAACCCCTGGACTAGCGGGTCCTACGAGCAGTACTTC CASNPWTSGSYEQYF
TRBJ1-5 - TRBD1 TRBV7-9 TGTGCCAGCAGCCCCGGACAGGGAAATCAGCCCCAGCATTTT CASSPGQGNQPQHF
TRBJ1-5 - - TRBV21-1 TGTGCCAGCAGCCCACACAGGGGAAATCAGCCCCAGCATTTT CASSPHRGNQPQHF
TRBJ1-6 - TRBD1 TRBV27 TGTGCCAGCAGGACAGGGGCGACCTATAATTCACCCCTCCACTTT CASRTGATYNSPLHF
TRBJ1-3 - - TRBV5-1 TGCGCCAGCAGCCTGGACAGCTACTCTGGAAACACCATATATTTT CASSLDSYSGNTIYF
TRBJ1-1 - - TRBV2 TGTGCCAGCTTGATGAACAGAGACACTGAAGCTTTCTTT CASLMNRDTEAFF
TRBJ1-2 - TRBD1 TRBV19 TGTGCCAGTAGTATTAACAGGGGAGGCTATGGCTACACCTTC CASSINRGGYGYTF
TRBJ2-7 - TRBD2 TRBV30 TGTGCCTGGAGTTTGGGGGGGTACGAGCAGTACTTC CAWSLGGYEQYF
TRBJ2-2 - - TRBV27 TGTGCCCTTCATGGGGCAGCCGAACCCTCGAACACCGGGGAGCTGTTTTTT CALHGAAEPSNTGELFF
TRBJ2-3 - - TRBV21-1 TGTGCCAGCAGAGAGGAGGGGTGCGGGGAGGAAGATACGCAGTATTTT CASREEGCGEEDTQYF
TRBJ2-7 - TRBD1 TRBV28 TGTGCCAGCAGAATCGGGACAGGGGGGTTTTACGAGCAGTACTTC CASRIGTGGFYEQYF
TRBJ2-1 - TRBD2 TRBV9 TGTGCCAGCAGCTCTACTCCGGGACTAGCGGGGGGCGGGCAGTTCTTC CASSSTPGLAGGGQFF
TRBJ2-7 - - TRBV27 TGTGCCAGCAGTTTATCCGGGGGGCTGACCTACGAGCAGTACTTC CASSLSGGLTYEQYF
TRBJ2-3 - TRBD1 TRBV6-1 TGTGCCAGCACCGAACAGGGGGCGCGGACAGATACGCAGTATTTT CASTEQGARTDTQYF
TRBJ2-2 - - TRBV2 TGTGCCAGCAGTGAAGTCAGGGTTCCCGGGGAGCTGTTTTTT CASSEVRVPGELFF
TRBJ2-7 - TRBD2 TRBV27 TGTGCCAGCAGTTTACAGGCTAGCGGGGAGTACGAGCAGTACTTC CASSLQASGEYEQYF
TRBJ2-1 - TRBD2 TRBV5-1 TGCGCCAGCAGCTCCAGAGTAGCGGGGGGGATCGATGAGCAGTTCTTC CASSSRVAGGIDEQFF
TRBJ2-4 - - TRBV27 TGTGCCAGCAGTTCTTACAGGGCGGGCAAAAACATTCAGTACTTC CASSSYRAGKNIQYF
TRBJ1-1 - TRBD1 TRBV7-2 TGTGCCAGCAGCTCGACAGGGGGCCTGAACACTGAAGCTTTCTTT CASSSTGGLNTEAFF
TRBJ2-2 - - TRBV5-1 TGCGCCAGCAGCTTAGACAGCGCGAACACCGGGGAGCTGTTTTTT CASSLDSANTGELFF
TRBJ1-4 - TRBD1 TRBV2 TGTGCCAGCAGTTACGGGACAGGGGAAGGAAAACTGTTTTTT CASSYGTGEGKLFF
TRBJ1-6 - - TRBV14 TGTGCCAGCAGCCCTTCTCTCTATTCACCCCTCCACTTT CASSPSLYSPLHF
TRBJ2-2 - TRBD2 TRBV5-6 TGTGCCAGCAGCTTGCGTCTAGCGGGGGTCCCGTCGAACACCGGGGAGCTGTTTTTT CASSLRLAGVPSNTGELFF
TRBJ2-2 - TRBD1 TRBV5-1 TGCGCCAGCAGCTCCGGATCACAGGGGAAGGGGGAGCTGTTTTTT CASSSGSQGKGELFF
TRBJ1-2 - - TRBV11-2 TGTGCCAGCAGCTCCCAGATCACTAACTATGGCTACACCTTC CASSSQITNYGYTF
TRBJ1-6 - - TRBV7-9 TGTGCCAGCAGCTTCGAGTCTTCACCCCTCCACTTT CASSFESSPLHF
TRBJ1-2 - - TRBV19 TGTGCCAGTAGTATAGACCAAACGGCCGCTAGTCGGTTTGGCTACACCTTC CASSIDQTAASRFGYTF
TRBJ1-5 - TRBD1 TRBV19 TGTGCCAGTGTCGCAAGGGGGCGCGATCAGCCCCAGCATTTT CASVARGRDQPQHF
TRBJ2-1 - TRBD1 TRBV7-9 TGTGCCAGCAGCGCCCCGTTGGACAGGGGCTACAATGAGCAGTTCTTC CASSAPLDRGYNEQFF
TRBJ2-5 - - TRBV24-1 TGTGCCACCGGAGCCGGGACACCAGGGGAGACCCAGTACTTC CATGAGTPGETQYF